This T cell receptor (beta chain) appears in the sequencing data of a study of blood T cell repertoires in COVID-19. The table came from immunoSEQ multiplex PCR; TCRdb's copy has only in-frame clones and leaves some out. The sample shows fewer than 250,000 clones, 83% of them seen only once. Assignments of participants to cohorts depended upon their own reported clinical history. The study recruited exposed participants who had met a COVID-19 case within 2 weeks before entry. The sequenced sample consisted of PBMCs or T cells enriched from blood (not recorded which). The receptor was isolated from a woman between 35 and 50 years old who had been exposed to COVID-19.

CDR3 sequence reads: CASGIGGGGETQYF. In nucleotides, the CDR3 is TGTGCCAGCGGCATCGGCGGGGGCGGAGAGACCCAGTACTTC. The chain couples TRBV6-5 to TRBJ2-5; perhaps TRBD2 as D (7 bases). The CDR3 sequence is 14 residues long. V lost 8 bases, J lost 4 bases, and 17 bases lay in between. Germline loops: CDR1 MNHEY, CDR2 SVGAGI.